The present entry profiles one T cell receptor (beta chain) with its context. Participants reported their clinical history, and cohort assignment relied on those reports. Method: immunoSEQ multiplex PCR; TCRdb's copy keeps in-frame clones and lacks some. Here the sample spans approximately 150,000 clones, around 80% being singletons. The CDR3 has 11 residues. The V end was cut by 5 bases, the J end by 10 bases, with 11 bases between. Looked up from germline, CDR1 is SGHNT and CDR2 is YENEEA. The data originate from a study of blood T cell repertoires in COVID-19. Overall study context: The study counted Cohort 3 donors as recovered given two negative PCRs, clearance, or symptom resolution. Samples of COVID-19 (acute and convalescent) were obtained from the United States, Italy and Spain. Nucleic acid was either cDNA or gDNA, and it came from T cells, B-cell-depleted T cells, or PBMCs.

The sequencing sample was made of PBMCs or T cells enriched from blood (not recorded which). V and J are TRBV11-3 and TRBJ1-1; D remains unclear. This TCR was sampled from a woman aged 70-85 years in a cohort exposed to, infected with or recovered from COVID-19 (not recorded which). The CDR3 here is CASSPRGRAFF. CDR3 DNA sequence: TGTGCCAGCAGCCCACGGGGTAGAGCTTTCTTT.